A selection of T cell receptor beta chains follows, all from one sample in a study of T cells in Graves' hyperthyroidism and ophthalmopathy. TCRdb recomputed calls from the multiplex PCR reads with MiXCR, one row per CDR3 protein. The sample consists of about 640,000 distinct CDR3 sequences, roughly 15% of them appearing once. Sequenced: blood. The source is a woman in her forties or fifties with Graves' ophthalmopathy. Each CDR3 is given with its conserved first and last residue. Fields, in order: D gene, clone size, V gene, J gene, CDR3 protein, CDR3 DNA. D genes are given only for firm matches. Clone size is not always given. Where it is, it says once, few, many or a class for expanded clones.

D: TRBD1
size: many
V: TRBV12-3/TRBV12-4
J: TRBJ1-2
CDR3: CASSFRQGWNGYTF
DNA: TGTGCCAGCAGTTTTAGACAGGGGTGGAATGGCTACACCTTC

D: TRBD2
size: many
V: TRBV7-2
J: TRBJ2-5
CDR3: CASSLASSGSQETQYF
DNA: TGTGCCAGCAGCTTAGCTTCTAGCGGGAGCCAAGAGACCCAGTACTTC

D: TRBD2
size: many
V: TRBV7-3
J: TRBJ2-1
CDR3: CASSLLAGATSEQFF
DNA: TGTGCCAGCAGCTTACTAGCGGGAGCCACCAGTGAGCAGTTCTTC

D: .
size: .
V: TRBV7-9
J: TRBJ2-2
CDR3: CASSHRGQIIGELFF
DNA: TGTGCCAGCAGTCATCGAGGACAGATTATCGGGGAGCTGTTTTTT

D: TRBD2
size: many
V: TRBV11-3
J: TRBJ2-7
CDR3: CASSLDSSLAGVYEQYF
DNA: TGTGCCAGCAGCTTAGATAGCAGTCTAGCGGGTGTCTACGAGCAGTACTTC

D: .
size: .
V: TRBV7-9
J: TRBJ1-5
CDR3: CASSLLAGNSNQPQHF
DNA: TGTGCCAGCAGCTTATTGGCAGGTAATAGCAATCAGCCCCAGCATTTT

D: TRBD1
size: few
V: TRBV6-1
J: TRBJ2-3
CDR3: CASRDRVETDTQYF
DNA: TGTGCCAGCAGGGACAGGGTTGAGACAGATACGCAGTATTTT

D: .
size: few
V: TRBV18
J: TRBJ2-5
CDR3: CASSPWLQKETQYF
DNA: TGTGCCAGCTCACCATGGTTACAGAAAGAGACCCAGTACTTC

D: .
size: .
V: TRBV7-2
J: TRBJ2-1
CDR3: CASSLVLDLKFF
DNA: TGTGCCAGCAGCTTAGTATTGGACCTCAAGTTCTTC

D: .
size: many
V: TRBV9
J: TRBJ1-1
CDR3: CASSKGPDTEAFF
DNA: TGTGCCAGCAGCAAGGGACCAGACACTGAAGCTTTCTTT

D: .
size: many
V: TRBV7-2
J: TRBJ2-3
CDR3: CASSSSLSGSGTDTQYF
DNA: TGTGCCAGCAGCTCCAGCCTAAGCGGGTCAGGGACAGATACGCAGTATTTT

D: TRBD2
size: many
V: TRBV12-3/TRBV12-4
J: TRBJ2-3
CDR3: CASSKTGTSGRARSADTQYF
DNA: TGTGCCAGCAGTAAAACCGGGACTAGCGGGAGGGCAAGGTCAGCAGATACGCAGTATTTT

D: .
size: few
V: TRBV7-9
J: TRBJ2-1
CDR3: CASSWRDSYNEQFF
DNA: TGTGCCAGCAGCTGGCGGGACTCCTACAATGAGCAGTTCTTC

D: TRBD1
size: many
V: TRBV24-1
J: TRBJ1-5
CDR3: CATSDTGDHNQPQHF
DNA: TGTGCCACCAGTGATACAGGGGATCACAATCAGCCCCAGCATTTT

D: TRBD2
size: .
V: TRBV7-3
J: TRBJ2-2
CDR3: CASRPPGLAGGGAGELFF
DNA: TGTGCCAGCAGGCCCCCGGGACTAGCGGGAGGGGGCGCCGGGGAGCTGTTTTTT

D: .
size: few
V: TRBV9
J: TRBJ2-3
CDR3: CASSVDLFTDTQYF
DNA: TGTGCCAGCAGCGTAGATCTATTCACAGATACGCAGTATTTT

D: TRBD1
size: many
V: TRBV6-2/TRBV6-3
J: TRBJ2-7
CDR3: CASSNPRDRGAYEQYF
DNA: TGTGCCAGCAGTAACCCCAGGGACAGGGGGGCCTACGAGCAGTACTTC

D: .
size: many
V: TRBV30
J: TRBJ2-1
CDR3: CAWRPPSSYNEQFF
DNA: TGTGCCTGGAGGCCGCCGAGCTCCTACAATGAGCAGTTCTTC

D: .
size: many
V: TRBV3-1
J: TRBJ1-3
CDR3: CASSQGPGSGNTIYF
DNA: TGTGCCAGCAGCCAAGGCCCGGGTAGTGGAAACACCATATATTTT

D: .
size: many
V: TRBV28
J: TRBJ2-2
CDR3: CASTEDTGELFF
DNA: TGTGCCAGCACTGAAGACACCGGGGAGCTGTTTTTT